This T cell receptor beta chain is drawn from a study of shared clonotypes between healthy human individuals. Germline CDR1 reads MDHEN; CDR2 reads SYDVKM. V lost 6 bases, J lost 6 bases, and 2 bases stayed unmatched. This CDR3 has 12 residues. Clones were sequenced by immunoSEQ multiplex PCR, and TCRdb holds only the in-frame ones, with some missing. This table holds fewer than 3 million clones, around 93% found once. The V gene is TRBV28, the J gene TRBJ2-1; 7 bases agree with TRBD1. Material for sequencing was naive CD4+ T cells from PBMCs. The subset: CD45RA+ positively selected. This clonotype originated in a man aged 18 to 29 in good health. Some clones in this sample may be carry-over from other donors' samples. CDR3 sequence reads: CASRQGSNEQFF. CDR3 coding DNA: TGTGCCAGCAGACAGGGGTCCAATGAGCAGTTCTTC.